These T cell receptor beta chains were read from a single sample in a study of blood T cell repertoires in COVID-19. Generated by immunoSEQ multiplex PCR, the TCRdb table keeps only in-frame clones and is missing some. This table has about 110,000 clones, about 83% appearing once. Sequenced sample: peripheral blood. The receptors were gathered from a woman between 70 and 85 years old with acute or convalescent COVID-19. CDR3s include the opening cysteine and the closing phenylalanine or tryptophan. The D gene is left open where the match is weak. Not all rows give a size; the values are once, few, many and, for expanded clones, a class.

CASSKGQGEHNEQFF,TGTGCCAGCAGTAAGGGACAGGGGGAGCACAATGAGCAGTTCTTC,TRBD1,-,TRBJ2-1,TRBV6-5
CASSAVGRGEKLFF,TGTGCCAGCAGCGCCGTCGGGCGGGGGGAAAAACTGTTTTTT,-,few,TRBJ1-4,TRBV9
CASSLGGTSSYNEQFF,TGCGCCAGCAGCTTGGGTGGGACTAGCTCATACAATGAGCAGTTCTTC,TRBD2,-,TRBJ2-1,TRBV5-1
CASSFSGTGANVLTF,TGTGCCAGCAGTTTCTCAGGAACTGGGGCCAACGTCCTGACTTTC,-,-,TRBJ2-6,TRBV28
CASSTATGNYGYTF,TGTGCCAGTAGTACTGCCACAGGGAACTATGGCTACACCTTC,-,-,TRBJ1-2,TRBV19
CASTRNTGELFF,TGTGCCAGCACCAGAAACACCGGGGAGCTGTTTTTT,-,-,TRBJ2-2,TRBV2
CASSEPTGTGVNPYEQYF,TGCGCCAGCAGTGAGCCAACCGGGACAGGGGTAAACCCCTACGAGCAGTACTTC,TRBD1,-,TRBJ2-7,TRBV10-2
CASSPQRSYGYTF,TGTGCCAGCAGTCCCCAGCGGAGCTATGGCTACACCTTC,-,-,TRBJ1-2,TRBV21-1
CASSPRVAGVNNEQFF,TGTGCCAGCAGCCCCCGGGTGGCGGGCGTAAACAATGAGCAGTTCTTC,-,-,TRBJ2-1,TRBV11-2
CASSQVVTADYGYTF,TGTGCCAGCAGCCAAGTAGTAACAGCAGACTATGGCTACACCTTC,-,-,TRBJ1-2,TRBV9
CASSLGGGTSGEQYF,TGCGCCAGCAGCTTGGGGGGAGGGACTAGCGGCGAGCAGTACTTC,TRBD2,-,TRBJ2-7,TRBV5-1
CASATGGLALEAFF,TGCGCCAGCGCCACCGGGGGGTTGGCTTTGGAAGCTTTCTTT,-,-,TRBJ1-1,TRBV5-1
CAWSRRLKETQYF,TGTGCCTGGAGTCGGAGACTCAAAGAGACCCAGTACTTC,-,-,TRBJ2-5,TRBV30
CASSTDQRRGPASDTQYF,TGTGCCAGCAGCACCGATCAGAGGCGGGGACCTGCCTCAGATACGCAGTATTTT,-,-,TRBJ2-3,TRBV21-1
CSGGRTEAFF,TGCAGTGGGGGGCGTACTGAAGCTTTCTTT,-,once,TRBJ1-1,TRBV20-1
CASSLVGSGGRNTQYF,TGCGCCAGCAGCTTGGTGGGTAGCGGGGGTCGCAATACGCAGTATTTT,TRBD2,-,TRBJ2-3,TRBV5-1
CASSRQKTAVYEQYF,TGTGCCAGCAGTCGACAAAAGACAGCCGTTTACGAGCAGTACTTC,-,-,TRBJ2-7,TRBV28
CASSLRGSTKNIQYF,TGTGCCAGCAGCTTGCGAGGGTCGACCAAAAACATTCAGTACTTC,-,-,TRBJ2-4,TRBV7-2
CASSVGVSGRYNEQFF,TGTGCCAGCAGCGTAGGGGTTAGCGGGAGGTACAATGAGCAGTTCTTC,TRBD2,-,TRBJ2-1,TRBV9
CASSPGTSGIYYTGELFF,TGTGCCAGCAGCCCCGGGACTAGCGGGATTTACTACACCGGGGAGCTGTTTTTT,TRBD2,-,TRBJ2-2,TRBV7-3
CASSGGTGYNSPLHF,TGTGCCAGCAGCGGAGGGACAGGTTATAATTCACCCCTCCACTTT,TRBD1,-,TRBJ1-6,TRBV9
CASSLVGTVMEGETQYF,TGCGCCAGCAGCTTGGTCGGGACAGTCATGGAGGGGGAGACCCAGTACTTC,-,once,TRBJ2-5,TRBV5-1
CASSLGRVRMNTEAFF,TGCGCCAGCAGCTTGGGGAGGGTCCGGATGAACACTGAAGCTTTCTTT,-,-,TRBJ1-1,TRBV5-1
CASSPPRNSPLHF,TGTGCCAGCAGCCCCCCCCGTAATTCACCCCTCCACTTT,-,-,TRBJ1-6,TRBV5-8
CASSLLQGADTQYF,TGTGCCAGCAGTTTGTTACAGGGAGCAGATACGCAGTATTTT,-,-,TRBJ2-3,TRBV28
CASAYGGYGYTF,TGTGCCAGCGCTTACGGGGGCTATGGCTACACCTTC,-,-,TRBJ1-2,TRBV28
CAISDVYGNQPQHF,TGTGCCATCAGTGATGTATATGGCAATCAGCCCCAGCATTTT,-,many,TRBJ1-5,TRBV10-3
CASSLGAISYEQYF,TGTGCCAGCAGCCTGGGCGCAATCTCCTACGAGCAGTACTTC,-,-,TRBJ2-7,TRBV7-8
CASSPGQGPNQPQHF,TGTGCCAGCAGCCCAGGACAGGGCCCCAATCAGCCCCAGCATTTT,TRBD1,-,TRBJ1-5,TRBV4-2
CASSVVAYFGYEAFF,TGTGCCAGCAGCGTAGTAGCTTACTTCGGCTATGAAGCTTTCTTT,-,once,TRBJ1-1,TRBV9
CASSLAGTEAFF,TGTGCCAGCAGTTTGGCAGGCACTGAAGCTTTCTTT,-,-,TRBJ1-1,TRBV28
CASSFGGSDTEAFF,TGTGCCAGCAGTTTTGGGGGGAGCGACACTGAAGCTTTCTTT,-,-,TRBJ1-1,TRBV28
CASKDSRNQPQHF,TGTGCCAGCAAGGACAGTCGCAATCAGCCCCAGCATTTT,-,few,TRBJ1-5,TRBV21-1
CSWGTGPTDTQYF,TGCAGCTGGGGGACAGGGCCCACAGATACGCAGTATTTT,TRBD1,-,TRBJ2-3,TRBV29-1
CASSQQGVGYGYTF,TGTGCCAGCAGCCAACAGGGGGTGGGCTATGGCTACACCTTC,TRBD1,few,TRBJ1-2,TRBV5-4
CASSIDDSPNTEAFF,TGTGCCAGTAGTATTGACGACAGCCCGAACACTGAAGCTTTCTTT,-,-,TRBJ1-1,TRBV19
CASSSDRTGGYTF,TGTGCCAGCAGTTCAGACAGGACGGGTGGCTACACCTTC,-,-,TRBJ1-2,TRBV28
CASSHYGTGYGYTF,TGTGCCAGCAGCCACTATGGGACAGGCTATGGCTACACCTTC,TRBD1,-,TRBJ1-2,TRBV7-9
CASSLGGPPPDTQYF,TGCGCCAGCAGTTTGGGAGGGCCCCCCCCAGATACGCAGTATTTT,TRBD2,once,TRBJ2-3,TRBV5-1
CASRVRGGTFSGNTIYF,TGTGCCAGCAGGGTCAGGGGTGGCACCTTCTCTGGAAACACCATATATTTT,-,-,TRBJ1-3,TRBV6-4
CASRRRVVSEVAFF,TGTGCCAGCAGACGCCGGGTGGTTTCGGAGGTAGCTTTCTTT,-,-,TRBJ1-1,TRBV27
CASSLQTGGFSGNTIYF,TGTGCCAGCAGCCTACAGACAGGGGGGTTCTCTGGAAACACCATATATTTT,TRBD1,-,TRBJ1-3,TRBV7-3
CASSQERTGLGTDTQYF,TGCGCCAGCAGCCAGGAACGGACAGGGTTGGGCACAGATACGCAGTATTTT,TRBD1,-,TRBJ2-3,TRBV4-1
CASSDSTGLAYNEQFF,TGTGCCAGCAGTGACTCTACGGGACTAGCCTACAATGAGCAGTTCTTC,TRBD2,many,TRBJ2-1,TRBV6-4
CASSEELGLSNQPQHF,TGTGCCAGCAGTGAAGAGTTAGGACTTAGCAATCAGCCCCAGCATTTT,-,-,TRBJ1-5,TRBV6-1
CASSSWDRGRAETQYF,TGTGCCAGCAGCTCTTGGGACAGGGGCCGGGCAGAGACCCAGTACTTC,TRBD1,-,TRBJ2-5,TRBV7-2
CASSQREGLSGANVLTF,TGCGCCAGCAGCCAACGGGAAGGGCTCTCTGGGGCCAACGTCCTGACTTTC,-,-,TRBJ2-6,TRBV4-1